The 18 T cell receptor beta chains listed next were all sequenced from one sample in a study of technical replicates of blood from a few donors. TCRdb keeps only in-frame clones here, not all; method: immunoSEQ multiplex PCR. The table has tens of thousands of clones, 85% to 95% seen once. Material: T cells isolated from PBMCs. The source is a human donor in good health.

J is TRBJ1-2 and V is TRBV5-6; tentative D call: TRBD1 (6 bases). Deletions cut 6 bases from V and 4 bases from J, with 16 bases between. Germline CDR1 and CDR2: SGHDT and YYEEEE. This CDR3 is built from 14 residues. The CDR3 nucleotides are TGTGCCAGCACCGGGACAATTACCTTCTATGGCTACACCTTC. The encoded protein is CASTGTITFYGYTF.

This rearrangement joins TRBV9 to TRBJ2-3; TRBD2 matches 9 bases. The CDR3 spans 15 residues. V lost 6 bases and J lost 2; bases outside the gene matches: 7. Germline values: CDR1 SGDLS, CDR2 YYNGEE. In DNA, the CDR3 is TGTGCCAGCACCTTAGCGGGAGCCAACACAGATACGCAGTATTTT. Translating gives CASTLAGANTDTQYF.

This chain links TRBV4-2 with TRBJ2-1; 7 bases line up with TRBD2. CDR3 size: 16 residues. Trimming cost V 3 bases and J 7 bases; bases outside gene matches: 12. Germline loops: CDR1 LGHNA, CDR2 YNFKEQ. This CDR3 reads CASSHPTGLSLNEQFF. In nucleotides, the CDR3 is TGTGCCAGCAGCCACCCTACGGGACTATCTTTGAATGAGCAGTTCTTC.

The chain couples TRBV4-1 to TRBJ1-5; D not resolved. CDR1 MGHRA and CDR2 YSYEKL come from the germline V gene. Trimming took off 4 bases at V and 6 bases at J, with 16 bases between the two ends. The CDR3 has 15 amino acids. The CDR3 nucleotides read TGCGCCAGCAGCCCCGAGGGCCTTGCGGTTCAGCCCCAGCATTTT. It encodes CASSPEGLAVQPQHF.

The rearrangement joins TRBV7-8 to TRBJ2-3, with 8 bases aligning to TRBD1. The CDR3 covers 15 residues. The trim removed 1 base at V and 3 bases at J, leaving 3 bases unmatched. Germline V gives CDR1 SGHVS, CDR2 FQNEAQ. CDR3 sequence reads: CASSLVGQGTDTQYF. CDR3 DNA: TGTGCCAGCAGCTTAGTAGGACAGGGTACAGATACGCAGTATTTT.

The V call is TRBV7-3, the J call TRBJ2-1, with a possible D match to TRBD2 (5 bases). Germline values: CDR1 SGHTA, CDR2 FQGTGA. Between the trimmed V and J ends, which lost 1 base and 0 bases, there was a span of 13 bases. The length of the CDR3 is 17 residues. The CDR3 DNA is TGTGCCAGCAGCTTAAGAGCGAGTCTAGCCTCCTACAATGAGCAGTTCTTC. Translating gives CASSLRASLASYNEQFF.

V and J are TRBV6-1 and TRBJ1-1; TRBD1 matches at 8 bases. The germline CDR1 and CDR2 sequences are MNHNS and SASEGT. With V trimmed by 4 bases and J by 1 base, 8 bases remained unmatched. This CDR3 comprises 16 residues. DNA of the CDR3: TGTGCCAGCAGTGCTTGGGCAGGGGGCGCGAACACTGAAGCTTTCTTT. It translates to CASSAWAGGANTEAFF.

V is TRBV4-1 and J is TRBJ1-2; no clear D gene. V gave up 0 bases and J gave up 4 bases, with 15 bases separating them. This CDR3 has 16 residues. Germline-derived CDR1 and CDR2 are MGHRA and YSYEKL. CDR3 sequence (DNA): TGCGCCAGCAGCCAAGAATCGGGTACCGTGAGCTATGGCTACACCTTC. Encoded protein: CASSQESGTVSYGYTF.

The rearrangement uses TRBV27 and TRBJ2-1, with 8 bases aligning to TRBD2. Germline trimming cut 4 bases from V and 9 bases from J; bases unmatched to any gene: 8. This CDR3 region has 14 residues. Germline V gene sequence: CDR1 MNHEY, CDR2 SMNVEV (reference sequence). The CDR3 loop is CASSSGLAFSEQFF. The CDR3, as DNA: TGTGCCAGCAGTTCCGGACTAGCCTTTAGTGAGCAGTTCTTC.

V gene TRBV21-1 combines with J gene TRBJ1-5; the tabulated D call, TRBD1, remains unverified against the DNA. TRBV21-1 is deemed a pseudogene. The CDR3 has 15 residues. CDR3 sequence: CASSKRTGGGQPQHF. Here the CDR3 DNA reads TGTGCCAGCAGCAAAAGGACAGGTGGGGGTCAGCCCCAGCATTTT.

V and J are TRBV6-1 and TRBJ1-3; weak D call: TRBD1 (5 bases). Germline values: CDR1 MNHNS, CDR2 SASEGT. The CDR3 is made up of 12 amino acids. V lost 6 bases, J lost 4 bases, and 7 bases lay in between. CDR3 in DNA: TGTGCCAGCAGAGGGGTAGGAAACACCATATATTTT. Its translation: CASRGVGNTIYF.

The rearrangement links TRBV2 to TRBJ2-2, with TRBD2 matching 7 bases. The CDR3 extends over 14 amino acids. The germline V gene encodes CDR1 SNHLY and CDR2 FYNNEI. The V segment lost 9 bases and the J segment 0 bases; nucleotides outside the gene matches: 4. CDR3 protein: CASRDYSNTGELFF. The DNA for the CDR3 is TGTGCCAGTAGGGACTACTCGAACACCGGGGAGCTGTTTTTT.

This chain links TRBV27 with TRBJ2-3; 10 bases are shared with TRBD1. The CDR3 has 15 amino acids. The ends lost 5 bases at V and 5 bases at J; junction bases unmatched: 7. The V gene's germline CDR1 is MNHEY and CDR2 SMNVEV (reference sequence). The CDR3 here is CASSLGTGDQDTQYF. CDR3 bases: TGTGCCAGCAGTCTCGGGACAGGGGATCAAGATACGCAGTATTTT.

This clone was observed a handful of times. The V and J genes are TRBV1 and TRBJ1-5; the table gives TRBD1 as D, unverified against the DNA. TRBV1 is shown as a pseudogene. The CDR3 has 11 residues. The CDR3 reads CTSSQVHTQHF. DNA of the CDR3: TGCACCAGCAGCCAAGTACATACCCAGCATTTT.

The rearrangement joins TRBV30 to TRBJ2-7; D gene unclear. Germline V gene sequence: CDR1 GTSNPN, CDR2 SVGIG (reference sequence). The ends were cut back, 2 bases at V and 3 bases at J, with 8 bases in the middle. The CDR3 loop spans 12 amino acids. CDR3 nucleotide sequence: TGTGCCTGGAGTCTTCCAGGCTACGAGCAGTACTTC. Protein product: CAWSLPGYEQYF.

The chain joins TRBV30 to TRBJ1-1; 7 bases align to TRBD1. Unmatched junction bases numbered 4, after V lost 7 bases and J lost 5 bases. Germline lookup yields CDR1 GTSNPN and CDR2 SVGIG (reference sequence). There are 11 residues in the CDR3. CDR3 loop: CAYSGGTEAFF. The CDR3 DNA follows: TGTGCCTACTCAGGGGGGACTGAAGCTTTCTTT. Full variable domain (outside the CDR3, taken from reference TRBV30 and TRBJ1-1): SQTIHQWPATLVQPVGSPLSLECTVEGTSNPNLYWYRQAAGRGLQLLFYSVGIGQISSEVPQNLSASRPQDRQFILSSKKLLLSDSGFYLCAYSGGTEAFFGQGTRLTVV.

The rearrangement uses TRBV9 and TRBJ2-7; 11 bases align to TRBD1. J was trimmed by 5 bases and V by 2 bases; bases with no gene match: 3. Germline CDR1 and CDR2: SGDLS and YYNGEE. There are 14 residues in the CDR3. CDR3 protein: CASSVRTGGDEQYF. In DNA form, the CDR3 reads TGTGCCAGCAGCGTGAGGACAGGGGGCGACGAGCAGTACTTC.

The chain carries TRBV6-5 and TRBJ2-1; weak D call: TRBD1 (6 bases). Trimming removed 6 bases from V and 10 bases from J, with 10 bases in between. The CDR3 contains 11 residues. Germline V gene data show CDR1 as MNHEY and CDR2 as SVGAGI. The CDR3 DNA sequence: TGTGCCAGCAGCAACGGACAGGAGCAGTTCTTC. It codes for CASSNGQEQFF.